The entry below describes one TCR beta chain. This clonotype was observed at least ten times. Its antigen remains unidentified. Base qualities are not recorded, but no much larger clone differs from it by a single base. This sample was included in a study of regulatory T cells in long-lasting Graves disease (dated by TCRdb to the early 2020s). Looking at the study overall: Antithyroid drugs had been taken for less than 3 months by newly diagnosed Graves' disease patients. A total of some 35 samples underwent TCR sequencing, from 13 patients with persistent Graves' disease and 20 patients with newly diagnosed Graves' disease. The study took place in China and was registered as a clinical trial. This study used TCR sequencing and RNA sequencing of peripheral blood to compare persistent Graves' disease patients against newly diagnosed Graves' disease patients.

Libraries were built with multiplex PCR. Sequencing instrument: Illumina HiSeq 4000. TCR beta libraries were built with iRepertoire HTBI primers and Arm-PCR amplification of CDR3 regions. PCR products were gel purified before sequencing. Per the original workflow: Across samples, around 62 TRBV and 14 TRBJ segments were identified and used for gene usage analysis of CDR3 amino acid clonotypes. Filtered high-quality paired reads were merged into contigs using COPE and FqMerger. Contigs were aligned with BLAST to IMGT TRBV, TRBD and TRBJ reference genes, and CDR3 was defined per IMGT. Any clonotype with a frequency above 0.1% was classified as a highly expanded clone. Repertoire diversity was measured by Shannon entropy, and V-J evenness by the Gini coefficient. A clonotype found in more than one individual was treated as public. TCRdb applied fastp at Q25 and MiXCR to the public reads, then kept only in-frame beta chains. Every entry covers one CDR3 protein and lists the most common genes and DNA from its rows. TCRdb, not the authors, supplied the V and J calls. The sample profile shows 350,000 to 550,000 distinct CDR3 sequences; just under 15% of them were found once. In total, the top ten clones hold roughly 17% of the sample.

Taken with the paper, the label for time point translates to: newly diagnosed GD, antithyroid drugs for less than 3 months. RNA was extracted from PBMCs in TRIzol for both TCR sequencing and RNA sequencing. Graves' disease was diagnosed according to American Thyroid Association guidelines. The patients came from an endocrinology department in Xi'an, China. From each patient, approximately 9.9 milliliters of peripheral blood was collected into an EDTA anticoagulant tube. Ficoll Paque Plus density gradient separation was used to isolate PBMCs, and no additional T cell sorting was done. An Agilent 2100 Bioanalyzer and agarose gel were used to assess RNA quality, and a NanoDrop 2000 was used to measure RNA concentration. The CDR3 starts with the cysteine, ends with the phenylalanine, and has 12 residues. The only DNA kept is the CDR3, 36 bases in frame from the first base. From V the trimming removes 6 bases and from J it removes 7 bases, while the gene matches leave 3 bases of the junction unaccounted for.

What the authors observed across the whole study: Lower TCR Shannon entropy and fewer highly expanded clones were observed in persistent Graves' disease patients than in newly diagnosed patients, which suggested clonal expansion. Persistent patients shared more public clonotypes among themselves (under 3,000) than newly diagnosed patients did (over 900). TRBV28, TRBJ1-2 and TRBJ2-5 were preferentially used in persistent disease, while TRBV20-1 and TRBJ2-1 were favored in newly diagnosed disease. The small sample size was acknowledged by the authors as a limitation that may reduce accuracy. The study examined only peripheral blood because the primary lesion, thyroid tissue, could not be accessed. Sequencing and analysis were limited to the TCR beta chain.

The data also belong to a second study, concerning T cells in Graves' hyperthyroidism and ophthalmopathy. According to the second study: A patient counted as having stable Graves' hyperthyroidism if no progression to ophthalmopathy occurred over 18 months of follow-up. Hyperthyroidism patients were newly diagnosed, with disease duration under 2 months, and aged 18 to 65 years. The study excluded patients with uncontrolled infections, other autoimmune diseases, pregnancy or lactation. Clinical symptoms, serum thyroxine and TRAb, thyroid ultrasound, and orbital computed tomography formed the basis for the diagnoses. For the first round of RT-PCR on the TCR CDR3, the HTBI primer set was used together with the Qiagen OneStep RT-PCR kit. Most expanded thyroid clonotypes (frequency above 0.001) were also detected in blood, a finding suggesting that blood repertoires may reflect thyroid immune responses. Ophthalmopathy was separated from stable hyperthyroidism by a 13 V-J signature model, with about 88% sensitivity and about 81% specificity obtained in cross-validation and 80%/75% obtained in testing. In validation, the model predicted progression to ophthalmopathy with just under 71% sensitivity and roughly 75% specificity, a median of roughly seven months before onset. To identify TCR V-J signatures that set the groups apart, the researchers used a discovery cohort of about a hundred patients, made up of 43 with Graves' ophthalmopathy and some 56 with stable Graves' hyperthyroidism. Prospective prediction of ophthalmopathy was tested in an independent validation cohort consisting of fewer than 20 hyperthyroidism patients and around 16 patients who later progressed to ophthalmopathy. For training and testing, the roughly 97 patients in the discovery cohort were randomly divided in a 7:3 ratio. The study also compared thyroid tissue and blood T-cell repertoires from a handful of Graves' hyperthyroidism patients. Following sampling, methimazole starting at 30 mg daily was given to hyperthyroidism patients, and high-dose intravenous methylprednisolone was given to ophthalmopathy patients. Libraries were constructed in a second round of multiplex PCR, after which size selection and purification were performed. Libraries were sequenced paired-end with 100 bp reads on an Illumina HiSeq2000. SOAPnuke was used to process the raw data, throwing out any read that contained adapters or uncalled bases, had a mean Phred below 15, or lacked an exact constant-primer or identifier match. High-quality paired reads were merged using COPE v1.2.5, and each unique nucleotide sequence was defined as a clonotype. Clonotypes were aligned to IMGT TRBV, TRBD and TRBJ reference segments using MiTCR v1.1. The analysis included only V-J combinations with a frequency above 0.0001, which together covered over 98% of the repertoires. The TCS score was defined as F50 (clonal expansion) divided by E x V (chaos), with BLOSUM62-based TCRdist calculated between CDR3 peptides within each V-J. Welch's t-statistics and random forest reduced roughly 530 V-J features to around 14, which were used in a naive Bayes classifier (R e1071). No statistical method was used to fix the sample size in advance, and group allocation was not hidden from the investigators. TCR Vbeta CDR3 sequencing of some 140 peripheral blood samples (roughly 43 ophthalmopathy, about 74 hyperthyroidism and approximately 17 progressor patients) is reported in the paper.

The sequenced sample was peripheral blood mononuclear cells (PBMCs), obtained at new diagnosis, from a patient treated with antithyroid drugs. The chain uses TRBV12-3 or TRBV12-4 and TRBJ2-5; 9 bases in the junction line up with TRBD1. This clonotype originated in a woman aged 30 to 39 with Graves disease. Donor details come from another sample of the same person, matched by shared clones. CDR3 sequence: CASRGTGWTQYF. The sequence in DNA is TGTGCCAGCAGGGGGACAGGGTGGACCCAGTACTTC.